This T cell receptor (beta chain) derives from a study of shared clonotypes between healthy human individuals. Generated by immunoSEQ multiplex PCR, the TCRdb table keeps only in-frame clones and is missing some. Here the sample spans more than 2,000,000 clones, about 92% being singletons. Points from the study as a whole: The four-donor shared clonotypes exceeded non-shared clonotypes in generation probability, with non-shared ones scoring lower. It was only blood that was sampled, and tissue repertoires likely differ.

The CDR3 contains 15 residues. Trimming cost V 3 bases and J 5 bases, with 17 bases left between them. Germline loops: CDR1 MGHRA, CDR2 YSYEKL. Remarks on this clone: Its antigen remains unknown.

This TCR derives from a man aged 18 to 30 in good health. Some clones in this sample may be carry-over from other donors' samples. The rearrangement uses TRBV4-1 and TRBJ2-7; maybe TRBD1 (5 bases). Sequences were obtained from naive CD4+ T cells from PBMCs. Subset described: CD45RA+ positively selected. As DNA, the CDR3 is TGCGCCAGCAGCCAGGACCTTAGGACACACAACGAGCAGTACTTC. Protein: CASSQDLRTHNEQYF.